Shown below are 11 T cell receptor beta chains from a single sample sequenced in a study of T cells in Graves' hyperthyroidism and ophthalmopathy. Using RNA transcripts as the source, TCR beta CDR3 regions were amplified. RT-PCR in the first round (using the HTBI primer set) targeted the TCR CDR3. One entry per CDR3 protein, called by TCRdb with MiXCR from the multiplex PCR reads. The table records roughly 420,000 distinct CDR3 sequences, roughly an eighth of them present only once. Sequencing was done on a sample of blood. The receptors stem from a woman aged 18-30 years with Graves' hyperthyroidism.

This clonotype has ten or more counts. V and J are TRBV5-5 and TRBJ2-1, with unresolved D. The CDR3 is 19 residues long. V lost 0 bases, J lost 4 bases, and 23 bases lay in between. The germline CDR1 and CDR2 sequences are SGHKS and YYEKEE (reference sequence). DNA for the CDR3: TGTGCCAGCAGCTTGGAATCCCCCGACGGGCCGGGTCGTTACAATGAGCAGTTCTTC. It translates to CASSLESPDGPGRYNEQFF.

This clonotype was recorded only once. One base away lies a much larger clone, so this may be a sequencing read error. The chain uses TRBV15 and TRBJ2-7; 9 nucleotides line up with TRBD1. The J call is uncertain, as TRBJ2-1 better fits the DNA end. The CDR3 has 16 residues. Germline V gene lookup returns CDR1 LNHNV and CDR2 YYDKDF (reference sequence). CDR3 region: CATSTDRDRASYEQFF. CDR3 bases: TGTGCCACCAGCACAGACCGGGACAGGGCCTCCTACGAGCAGTTCTTC.

This clonotype was detected only a few times. The chain is built from TRBV6-1 and TRBJ1-1, with D perhaps TRBD1 (6 bases). Looked up from germline, CDR1 is MNHNS and CDR2 is SASEGT. CDR3 length equals 14 residues. V was shortened by 7 bases and J by 4 bases, with 16 bases between the two germline ends. The CDR3 coding sequence is TGTGCCAGCATCGCACAGGGTGCGGTCACTGAAGCTTTCTTT. Residues: CASIAQGAVTEAFF.

This clonotype was seen many times. The chain has TRBV28 and TRBJ2-7; no reliable D call. Germline assignment: CDR1 MDHEN and CDR2 SYDVKM. The CDR3 runs to 14 residues. V was pared by 2 bases and J by 6 bases, with 14 bases between. CDR3 loop: CASSLGSLFSEQYF. The CDR3 DNA reads as TGTGCCAGCAGTTTAGGCTCCCTATTTAGCGAGCAGTACTTC.

This clonotype has ten or more counts. The CDR3 protein is CASSAGTSYEQYF. DNA for the CDR3: TGTGCCAGCAGTGCAGGGACCTCCTACGAGCAGTACTTC. J is TRBJ2-7 and V is TRBV27; TRBD1 or TRBD2 may be the D gene (5 bases each). The CDR3 extends over 13 amino acids. Germline V gene sequence: CDR1 MNHEY, CDR2 SMNVEV (reference sequence). V was pared by 5 bases and J by 0 bases, with 8 bases between.

Ten or more counts support this clonotype. The chain combines TRBV19 with TRBJ2-7; D remains unclear. The CDR3 totals 14 residues. Germline values: CDR1 LNHDA, CDR2 SQIVND (reference sequence). V was shortened by 6 bases and J by 2 bases, with 14 bases between the two germline ends. CDR3 bases: TGTGCCAGTAGCGTCGGACCCGCACCCTACGAGCAGTACTTC. Encoded protein: CASSVGPAPYEQYF.

This clonotype has more than one count but fewer than ten. The chain combines TRBV7-9 with TRBJ1-1, with D perhaps matching TRBD1 (5 bases). V shed 4 bases and J shed 10 bases, with 16 bases lying between them. The germline CDR1 and CDR2 sequences are SEHNR and FQNEAQ (reference sequence). The CDR3 length is 13 residues. The CDR3 sequence: CASSSGVPQGAFF. The CDR3 nucleotides are TGTGCCAGCAGCTCGGGGGTCCCCCAAGGAGCTTTCTTT.

In regard to this clonotype: This clone may be a read error of a much larger clone one base away. This sequence joins TRBV20-1 and TRBJ2-3, with 8 bases that match TRBD1. Per germline, CDR1 DFQATT and CDR2 SNEGSKA (reference sequence). The CDR3 loop spans 13 amino acids. J was trimmed by 4 bases and V by 6 bases; bases with no gene match: 6. CDR3 loop: CSAGTGEADTQYF. In DNA, the CDR3 is TGCAGTGCCGGGACAGGAGAGGCAGATACGCAGTATTTT.

This clonotype showed up many times. The chain has TRBV19 and TRBJ1-2, with D perhaps matching TRBD1 (5 bases). V lost 8 bases and J lost 0, with 13 bases in between. Germline V CDR1 and CDR2: LNHDA, SQIVND (reference sequence). The CDR3 is made up of 14 amino acids. The CDR3 sequence is CASVPQGANYGYTF. The CDR3, as DNA: TGTGCCAGTGTCCCTCAGGGCGCTAACTATGGCTACACCTTC.

The chain carries TRBV20-1 and TRBJ1-6; possible D gene TRBD1, 5 bases. Trimming took off 1 base at V and 11 bases at J, with 21 bases between the two ends. This CDR3 comprises 16 residues. CDR1 is DFQATT, CDR2 SNEGSKA, per germline (reference sequence). This CDR3 is CSARGEIGGLRPPLHF. The CDR3 DNA reads TGCAGTGCTAGAGGAGAGATTGGGGGGTTAAGGCCACCCCTCCACTTT.

Many counts were recorded for this clonotype. V gene TRBV18 combines with J gene TRBJ2-1; 12 bases align to TRBD2. Germline V gene lookup returns CDR1 KGHSH and CDR2 LQKENI. Germline trimming cut 2 bases from V and 8 bases from J; bases unmatched to any gene: 4. The CDR3 has 15 amino acids. This CDR3 is CASSPSSGRAHEQFF. Written as DNA, the CDR3 is TGTGCCAGCTCACCATCTAGCGGGAGGGCCCATGAGCAGTTCTTC.